This T cell receptor (beta chain) derives from a study of blood T cell repertoires in COVID-19. The CDR3 loop spans 14 amino acids. The V gene lost 0 bases and the J gene lost 8 bases, with 14 bases spanning the gap. From germline, CDR1 is SGDLS and CDR2 YYNGEE. Per the study methods: Scientists estimated how many nucleated cells there were by amplifying reference gene primers. Here immunoSEQ multiplex PCR was the method, and the copy in TCRdb shows in-frame clones only, minus some. D and trimming were read from the DNA, whereas the V and J calls and clone size are those reported in that table. The top ten hold roughly 7% of the sample, which has roughly 300,000 clones, roughly 85% seen once.

What was sequenced was peripheral blood. This clonotype originated in a human donor in a cohort sampled during active COVID-19. The rearrangement joins TRBV9 to TRBJ1-2; a weak D match, TRBD1 (6 bases). CDR3 loop: CASSVALGAGGYTF. Here the CDR3 DNA reads TGTGCCAGCAGCGTAGCTTTGGGGGCAGGGGGCTACACCTTC.